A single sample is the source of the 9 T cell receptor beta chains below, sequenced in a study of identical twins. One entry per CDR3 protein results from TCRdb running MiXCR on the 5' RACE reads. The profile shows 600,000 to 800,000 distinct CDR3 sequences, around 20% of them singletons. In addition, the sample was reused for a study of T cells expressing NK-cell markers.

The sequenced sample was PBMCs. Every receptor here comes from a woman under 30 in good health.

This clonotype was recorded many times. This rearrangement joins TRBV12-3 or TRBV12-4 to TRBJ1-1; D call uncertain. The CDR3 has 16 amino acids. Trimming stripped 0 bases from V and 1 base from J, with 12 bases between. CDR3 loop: CASSLASVTANTEAFF. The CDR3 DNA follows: TGTGCCAGCAGTTTAGCGTCGGTTACCGCGAACACTGAAGCTTTCTTT.

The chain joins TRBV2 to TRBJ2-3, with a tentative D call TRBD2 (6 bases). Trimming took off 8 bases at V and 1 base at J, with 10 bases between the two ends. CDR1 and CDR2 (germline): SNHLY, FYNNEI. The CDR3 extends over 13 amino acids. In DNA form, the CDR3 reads TGTGCCAGCGCGATAGCGGGCACAGATACGCAGTATTTT. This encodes CASAIAGTDTQYF.

CDR3 loop: CASSFRLTDTQYF. CDR3 nucleotides: TGTGCCAGCTCATTCCGGCTCACAGATACGCAGTATTTT. This chain links TRBV18 with TRBJ2-3; D unclear. The CDR3 is 13 amino acids. Per the germline V gene, CDR1 is KGHSH and CDR2 is LQKENI. Trimming took 5 bases from V and 2 from J, leaving 8 bases between them.

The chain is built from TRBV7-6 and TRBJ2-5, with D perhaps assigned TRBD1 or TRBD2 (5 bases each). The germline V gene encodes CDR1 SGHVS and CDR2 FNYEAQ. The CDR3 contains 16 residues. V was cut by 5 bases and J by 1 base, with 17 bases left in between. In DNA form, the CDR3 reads TGTGCCAGCAGCCGCATGTGGGGGTCTGCCCAAGAGACCCAGTACTTC. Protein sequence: CASSRMWGSAQETQYF.

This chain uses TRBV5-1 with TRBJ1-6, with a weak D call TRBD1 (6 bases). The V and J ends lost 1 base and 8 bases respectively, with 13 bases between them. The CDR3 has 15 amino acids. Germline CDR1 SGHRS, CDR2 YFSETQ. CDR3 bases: TGCGCCAGCAGCTTGAGGACAGAATTTGATTCACCCCTCCACTTT. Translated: CASSLRTEFDSPLHF. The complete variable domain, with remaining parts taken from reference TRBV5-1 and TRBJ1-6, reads KAGVTQTPRYLIKTRGQQVTLSCSPISGHRSVSWYQQTPGQGLQFLFEYFSETQRNKGNFPGRFSGRQFSNSRSEMNVSTLELGDSALYLCASSLRTEFDSPLHFGNGTRLTVT.

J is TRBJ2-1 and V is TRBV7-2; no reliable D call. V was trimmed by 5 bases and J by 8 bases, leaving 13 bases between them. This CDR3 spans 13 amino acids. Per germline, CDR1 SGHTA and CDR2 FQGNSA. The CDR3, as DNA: TGTGCCAGCAGCCTCGGGCCTAGTGATGAGCAGTTCTTC. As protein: CASSLGPSDEQFF.

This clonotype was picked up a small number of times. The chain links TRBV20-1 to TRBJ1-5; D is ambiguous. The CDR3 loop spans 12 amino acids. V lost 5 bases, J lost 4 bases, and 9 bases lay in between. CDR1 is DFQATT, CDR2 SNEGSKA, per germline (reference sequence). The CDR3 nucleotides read TGCAGTGCTTTACAGCCTAATCAGCCCCAGCATTTT. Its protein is CSALQPNQPQHF.

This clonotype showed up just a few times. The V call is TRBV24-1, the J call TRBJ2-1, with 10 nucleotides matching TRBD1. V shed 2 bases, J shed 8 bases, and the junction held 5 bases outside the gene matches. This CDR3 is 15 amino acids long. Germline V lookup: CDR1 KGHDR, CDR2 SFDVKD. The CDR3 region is CATSDYGTGVDEQFF. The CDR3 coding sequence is TGTGCCACCAGTGATTACGGGACAGGGGTTGATGAGCAGTTCTTC.

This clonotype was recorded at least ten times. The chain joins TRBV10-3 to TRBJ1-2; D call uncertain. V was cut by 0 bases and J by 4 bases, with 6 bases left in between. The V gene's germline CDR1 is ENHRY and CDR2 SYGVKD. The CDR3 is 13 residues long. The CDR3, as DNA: TGTGCCATCAGTGAGTCGAACAGCTATGGCTACACCTTC. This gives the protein CAISESNSYGYTF.